This entry features one TCR beta chain sequence. Its cognate antigen is unknown. Profiling relied on immunoSEQ multiplex PCR, and the TCRdb table lists in-frame clones only, not all of them. The sample consists of about 200,000 clones, 75% to 85% of them appearing once. The donors were in the roughly 110-subject validation cohort; that cohort was separate from the approximately 700-subject first cohort. This record comes from a study of cytomegalovirus exposure and HLA in healthy donors. The study's findings and limits: The TCR clusters that emerged in the first cohort tended, a later analysis found, to co-occur in the approximately 130 validation repertoires. The study listed roughly 160 cytomegalovirus-associated TCR beta chains.

The CDR3 runs 14 residues. V was pared by 0 bases and J by 8 bases, with 10 bases between. Germline loops: CDR1 MNHNS, CDR2 SASEGT. The sequence derives from a woman aged 25 to 39 in good health and CMV-seropositive. V gene TRBV6-1 combines with J gene TRBJ1-4; weak D call: TRBD1 (5 bases). The sample was PBMCs. The CDR3 bases are TGTGCCAGCAGTGAAGCGCTTGGGGCCGAAAAACTGTTTTTT. This encodes CASSEALGAEKLFF.